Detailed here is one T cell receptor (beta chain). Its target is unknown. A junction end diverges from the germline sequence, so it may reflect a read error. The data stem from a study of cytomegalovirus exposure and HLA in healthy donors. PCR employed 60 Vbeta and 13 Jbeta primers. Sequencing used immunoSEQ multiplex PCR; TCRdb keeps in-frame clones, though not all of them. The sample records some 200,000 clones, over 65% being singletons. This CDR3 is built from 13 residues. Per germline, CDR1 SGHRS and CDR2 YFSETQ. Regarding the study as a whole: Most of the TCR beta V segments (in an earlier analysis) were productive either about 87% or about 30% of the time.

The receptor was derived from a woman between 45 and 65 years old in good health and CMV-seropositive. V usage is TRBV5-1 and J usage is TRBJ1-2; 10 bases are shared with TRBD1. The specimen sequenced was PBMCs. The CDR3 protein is CASREGQGDGYTF. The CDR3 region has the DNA TGTGCCAGCAGGGAAGGACAGGGGGATGGCTACACCTTC.